A single sample gave rise to the 7 T cell receptor beta chains below, sequenced in a study of shared clonotypes between healthy human individuals. Clones were sequenced by immunoSEQ multiplex PCR, and TCRdb holds only the in-frame ones, with some missing. Of about 980,000 clones in the sample, more than 75% were seen once. The sequenced sample was memory CD4+ T cells sorted from blood. Subset: CD45RA-negative fraction. These receptors were collected from a man aged 18 to 29 in good health.

Comment on this clone: Germline and junction disagree at one end, which may indicate a read error. The chain joins TRBV7-7 to TRBJ2-2; D is possibly TRBD2 (6 bases). The CDR3 has 14 amino acids. CDR1 SSHAT and CDR2 FNYEAQ come from the germline V gene (reference sequence). This chain's CDR3 is CASSLWGDTGELFF. The CDR3 nucleotides read TGTGCTAGCAGCCTCTGGGGGGACACCGGGGAGCTGTTTTTT.

The J gene is TRBJ2-3, the V gene TRBV6-1; D is possibly TRBD1 or TRBD2 (5 bases each). Germline CDR1 and CDR2: MNHNS and SASEGT. Trimming pared 6 bases from V and 2 bases from J, leaving 15 bases between. CDR3 length: 15 residues. The chain's CDR3 is CASSSTGRDTDTQYF. The DNA for the CDR3 is TGTGCCAGCAGCTCCACGGGACGGGACACAGATACGCAGTATTTT.

This clone was recorded once. This sequence joins TRBV4-1 and TRBJ1-4, with TRBD1 matching over 8 bases. CDR3 length: 16 residues. The J segment lost 3 bases and the V segment lost 4 bases, leaving 7 bases of the junction unmatched. CDR1 is MGHRA, CDR2 YSYEKL, per germline. CDR3 bases: TGCGCCAGCAGCCCCGGACAGGGTACAGCTAATGAAAAACTGTTTTTT. This sequence encodes CASSPGQGTANEKLFF.

This chain uses TRBV25-1 with TRBJ1-2; D gene ambiguous. The CDR3 has 12 amino acids. Germline V gene sequence: CDR1 MGHDK, CDR2 SYGVNS. V was cut by 2 bases and J by 4 bases, with 5 bases left in between. DNA for the CDR3: TGTGCCAGCAGTGAACCAGTCTATGGCTACACCTTC. Translating it yields CASSEPVYGYTF.

The chain employs TRBV6-5 and TRBJ1-6; 8 bases are shared with TRBD1. Unmatched junction bases numbered 6, after V lost 4 bases and J lost 7 bases. This CDR3 region has 15 residues. Germline assignment: CDR1 MNHEY and CDR2 SVGAGI. The CDR3 reads CASSSRTGTNSPLHF. The CDR3 DNA reads as TGTGCCAGCAGTTCCCGGACAGGGACAAATTCACCCCTCCACTTT.

CDR3 sequence reads: CASSLEGQVGKWYF. The CDR3 DNA follows: TGTGCCAGCAGCTTAGAGGGACAGGTCGGCAAATGGTACTTC. This sequence joins TRBV7-8 and TRBJ2-5, with TRBD1 matching 8 bases. V lost 1 base and J lost 13; bases outside the gene matches: 11. Germline CDR1 and CDR2: SGHVS and FQNEAQ. The CDR3 has 14 amino acids.

As regards this clone: Different DNA sequences within this sample yield the same CDR3. This chain links TRBV28 with TRBJ2-7; tentative D call: TRBD1 (5 bases). Germline CDR1 and CDR2: MDHEN and SYDVKM. The CDR3 loop spans 13 amino acids. The V and J ends lost 3 bases and 3 bases respectively, with 9 bases between them. CDR3 nucleotide sequence: TGTGCCAGCAGTTTGAGCCAGGGCTACGAGCAGTACTTC. This encodes CASSLSQGYEQYF.